Below, 22 T cell receptor beta chains from the same sample are listed, as sequenced in a study of glioma-infiltrating T cells after dendritic cell vaccination. Some clones are missing from TCRdb's copy, which holds only in-frame ones; the method was immunoSEQ multiplex PCR. In the table there are fewer than 85,000 clones, about 90% of which are singletons. The sample here was blood, taken before dendritic cell vaccination. The source is a human donor with glioblastoma.

J is TRBJ2-2 and V is TRBV11-1, with TRBD1 matching 9 bases. The CDR3 contains 14 residues. Losses at the gene ends were 6 bases for V and 7 bases for J; bases not matched to a gene: 6. The V gene's germline CDR1 is SGHAT and CDR2 FQDESV (reference sequence). CDR3 loop: CASRPGTGNGELFF. In DNA form, the CDR3 reads TGTGCCAGCAGACCCGGGACAGGGAACGGGGAGCTGTTTTTT. Complete variable domain (other parts from reference TRBV11-1 and TRBJ2-2): EAEVAQSPRYKITEKSQAVAFWCDPISGHATLYWYRQILGQGPELLVQFQDESVVDDSQLPKDRFSAERLKGVDSTLKIQPAELGDSAMYLCASRPGTGNGELFFGEGSRLTVL.

This clone was picked up one time. The chain joins TRBV10-3 to TRBJ1-2; 7 bases fit TRBD1. Looked up from germline, CDR1 is ENHRY and CDR2 is SYGVKD. Germline trimming cut 7 bases from V and 2 bases from J; bases unmatched to any gene: 10. This CDR3 comprises 15 residues. The CDR3 DNA is TGTGCCATCACCCCCGTGGCAGGGGGAAACTATGGCTACACCTTC. It specifies CAITPVAGGNYGYTF.

This clone was seen more than once but under ten times. The rearrangement links TRBV27 to TRBJ1-6; the match to TRBD1 covers 7 bases. CDR3 length equals 15 residues. Germline loops: CDR1 MNHEY, CDR2 SMNVEV (reference sequence). V trimming: 2 bases; J trimming: 6 bases; junction bases outside the gene matches: 4. CDR3 sequence: CASSLKPGGNSPLHF. The CDR3 DNA reads TGTGCCAGCAGTTTAAAGCCAGGGGGTAATTCACCCCTCCACTTT.

The chain has TRBV18 and TRBJ2-5, with D possibly matching TRBD2 (5 bases). Germline V lookup: CDR1 KGHSH, CDR2 LQKENI. This CDR3 is 14 amino acids long. Trimming pared 4 bases from V and 3 bases from J, leaving 12 bases between. The CDR3 nucleotides read TGTGCCAGCTCACGCCGCGGGTCTGAAGAGACCCAGTACTTC. Its protein is CASSRRGSEETQYF.

The chain employs TRBV2 and TRBJ1-2; tentative D call: TRBD1 (5 bases). Germline values: CDR1 SNHLY, CDR2 FYNNEI. V dropped 4 bases and J dropped 3 bases, with 15 bases sitting between them. CDR3 size: 15 residues. The CDR3 DNA follows: TGTGCCAGCAGTGTAGGGTACAGGCGAGACTATGGCTACACCTTC. Encoded protein: CASSVGYRRDYGYTF.

As for this clone: The junction departs from germline at one end; a sequencing error may be responsible. The V and J genes are TRBV7-7 and TRBJ2-3; D is ambiguous. Looked up from germline, CDR1 is SSHAT and CDR2 is FNYEAQ (reference sequence). The CDR3 runs 13 residues. CDR3 sequence reads: CASSSRLMDTQYF. The DNA of the CDR3 is TGTGCTAGCAGCTCGAGGCTCATGGATACGCAGTATTTT. Combining the CDR3 with reference TRBV7-7 and TRBJ2-3 gives the whole variable domain GAGVSQSPRYKVTKRGQDVTLRCDPISSHATLYWYQQALGQGPEFLTYFNYEAQPDKSGLPSDRFSAERPEGSISTLTIQRTEQRDSAMYRCASSSRLMDTQYFGPGTRLTVL.

The chain joins TRBV9 to TRBJ2-1; 12 bases match TRBD2. J lost 3 bases, V lost 0 bases, and 7 bases had no gene match. The CDR3 runs 18 residues. The germline V gene has CDR1 SGDLS and CDR2 YYNGEE. The CDR3, as DNA: TGTGCCAGCAGCGTAGCGGCTAGCGGGGGGGCCAACTACAATGAGCAGTTCTTC. Encoded protein: CASSVAASGGANYNEQFF.

V is TRBV19 and J is TRBJ2-3; 9 bases agree with TRBD1. The V gene end was trimmed by 4 bases and the J gene end by 3 bases; junction bases not matched to a gene: 5. The CDR3 loop spans 15 amino acids. In germline, CDR1 is LNHDA, CDR2 SQIVND (reference sequence). Written as DNA, the CDR3 is TGTGCCAGTAGTACCCGACAGGGGGAGACAGATACGCAGTATTTT. Translated: CASSTRQGETDTQYF.

The chain links TRBV7-8 to TRBJ2-7, with D perhaps TRBD2 (5 bases). Germline V gene lookup returns CDR1 SGHVS and CDR2 FQNEAQ. Trimming stripped 2 bases from V and 10 bases from J, with 18 bases between. This CDR3 spans 14 amino acids. CDR3 bases: TGTGCCAGCAGCTTACGGGCCAGGACTGATGGTCAGTACTTC. This encodes CASSLRARTDGQYF.

The rearrangement uses TRBV6-5 and TRBJ2-5; 7 bases match TRBD1. V shed 2 bases and J 4 bases; nucleotides not matched to a gene: 4. The germline CDR1 and CDR2 sequences are MNHEY and SVGAGI. This CDR3 is built from 14 residues. The CDR3 reads CASSYPGQPETQYF. The DNA for the CDR3 is TGTGCCAGCAGTTACCCGGGACAGCCAGAGACCCAGTACTTC.

This chain joins TRBV19 and TRBJ2-2, with 8 nucleotides matching TRBD1. V dropped 6 bases and J dropped 1; count of bases not matched to a gene: 1. This CDR3 has 14 amino acids. Germline loops: CDR1 LNHDA, CDR2 SQIVND (reference sequence). The CDR3 spells CASRGTGNTGELFF. The CDR3 DNA sequence: TGTGCCAGTAGGGGGACAGGGAACACCGGGGAGCTGTTTTTT.

The chain carries TRBV6-5 and TRBJ2-1; 10 bases align to TRBD2. V shed 6 bases, J shed 9 bases, and the junction held 8 bases outside the gene matches. CDR1 and CDR2 from the germline V gene are MNHEY and SVGAGI. CDR3 length equals 14 residues. The CDR3 here is CASSQAGGPSEQFF. CDR3 bases: TGTGCCAGCAGCCAAGCGGGGGGGCCGAGTGAGCAGTTCTTC.

J is TRBJ2-1 and V is TRBV7-3; 10 bases line up with TRBD2. Per germline, CDR1 SGHTA and CDR2 FQGTGA. The length of the CDR3 is 16 residues. Germline trimming cut 1 base from V and 6 bases from J; bases unmatched to any gene: 6. The CDR3, as DNA: TGTGCCAGCAGCTTAAGCGCTAGCGGGAGTATCAATGAGCAGTTCTTC. This codes for CASSLSASGSINEQFF.

The J gene is TRBJ1-6, the V gene TRBV30, with D unresolved. The CDR3 length is 14 residues. Germline assignment: CDR1 GTSNPN and CDR2 SVGIG (reference sequence). V was clipped by 2 bases and J by 2 bases, with 7 bases between them. The CDR3 loop is CAWSSLPYNSPLHF. CDR3 nucleotide sequence: TGTGCCTGGAGTTCTCTTCCCTATAATTCACCCCTCCACTTT.

The rearrangement uses TRBV11-2 and TRBJ2-7; D uncertain. V gave up 1 base and J gave up 3 bases, with 10 bases separating them. The CDR3 loop spans 14 amino acids. CDR1 and CDR2 from the germline V gene are SGHAT and FQNNGV. CDR3 protein: CASSLGPSYYEQYF. CDR3 nucleotides: TGTGCCAGCAGCTTAGGTCCAAGCTACTACGAGCAGTACTTC. Based on the CDR3 plus reference TRBV11-2 and TRBJ2-7, the full variable domain is EAGVAQSPRYKIIEKRQSVAFWCNPISGHATLYWYQQILGQGPKLLIQFQNNGVVDDSQLPKDRFSAERLKGVDSTLKIQPAKLEDSAVYLCASSLGPSYYEQYFGPGTRLTVT.

The gene calls are TRBV5-1 and TRBJ2-3, with 9 bases aligning to TRBD2. There are 15 residues in the CDR3. CDR1 and CDR2 from the germline V gene are SGHRS and YFSETQ. V was pared by 6 bases and J by 6 bases, with 11 bases of the junction left unmatched. This chain's CDR3 is CASTRDGGGADTQYF. CDR3 DNA: TGCGCCAGCACCCGTGACGGCGGGGGGGCGGATACGCAGTATTTT. Full variable domain (remainder filled in from reference TRBV5-1 and TRBJ2-3): KAGVTQTPRYLIKTRGQQVTLSCSPISGHRSVSWYQQTPGQGLQFLFEYFSETQRNKGNFPGRFSGRQFSNSRSEMNVSTLELGDSALYLCASTRDGGGADTQYFGPGTRLTVL.

CDR3 loop: CASLPQGSSDTQYF. CDR3 in DNA: TGCGCCAGCCTCCCACAGGGATCGTCAGATACGCAGTATTTT. V usage is TRBV10-2 and J usage is TRBJ2-3; TRBD1 is a possible D gene (6 bases). V lost 8 bases and J 4 bases, leaving 16 bases between the germline ends. Germline V CDR1 and CDR2: WSHSY, SAAADI. CDR3 length equals 14 residues.

V gene TRBV19 combines with J gene TRBJ1-2; 9 bases map to TRBD1. J was trimmed by 7 bases and V by 5 bases; bases with no gene match: 11. This CDR3 has 15 amino acids. Germline CDR1 and CDR2: LNHDA and SQIVND (reference sequence). The CDR3 loop reads CASSFSRDRVFGYTF. The CDR3 DNA follows: TGTGCCAGTAGTTTCAGCCGGGACAGGGTTTTTGGCTACACCTTC.

The rearrangement uses TRBV7-9 and TRBJ1-2; the D gene is possibly TRBD1 (6 bases). Germline CDR1 is SEHNR and CDR2 is FQNEAQ (reference sequence). Trimming pared 4 bases from V and 8 bases from J, leaving 14 bases between. The CDR3 has 13 residues. Here the CDR3 reads CASSSEGVGGYTF. The CDR3 DNA reads TGTGCCAGCAGCTCCGAGGGGGTAGGAGGCTACACCTTC.

J is TRBJ1-1 and V is TRBV6-6; D perhaps matches TRBD1 (5 bases). Trimming took off 7 bases at V and 10 bases at J, with 16 bases between the two ends. The CDR3 is made up of 12 amino acids. Per germline, CDR1 MNHNY and CDR2 SVGAGI (reference sequence). The CDR3 here is CASNPVYGGAFF. CDR3 bases: TGTGCCAGCAACCCCGTGTACGGGGGAGCTTTCTTT.

J is TRBJ2-7 and V is TRBV11-3; 8 bases agree with TRBD2. Unmatched junction bases numbered 1, after V lost 3 bases and J lost 3 bases. The CDR3 length is 13 residues. Germline V lookup: CDR1 SGHNT, CDR2 YENEEA. The CDR3 DNA reads as TGTGCCAGCAGCTTCGGGGGGGTCTACGAGCAGTACTTC. Encoded protein: CASSFGGVYEQYF.

The chain combines TRBV27 with TRBJ1-5, with 7 bases identical to TRBD1. Looked up from germline, CDR1 is MNHEY and CDR2 is SMNVEV (reference sequence). V trimming: 6 bases; J trimming: 6 bases; junction bases outside the gene matches: 14. This CDR3 comprises 16 residues. The CDR3 reads CASSLTGEVLSQPQHF. The CDR3 nucleotides read TGTGCCAGCAGCCTCACAGGGGAGGTTTTGTCTCAGCCCCAGCATTTT.